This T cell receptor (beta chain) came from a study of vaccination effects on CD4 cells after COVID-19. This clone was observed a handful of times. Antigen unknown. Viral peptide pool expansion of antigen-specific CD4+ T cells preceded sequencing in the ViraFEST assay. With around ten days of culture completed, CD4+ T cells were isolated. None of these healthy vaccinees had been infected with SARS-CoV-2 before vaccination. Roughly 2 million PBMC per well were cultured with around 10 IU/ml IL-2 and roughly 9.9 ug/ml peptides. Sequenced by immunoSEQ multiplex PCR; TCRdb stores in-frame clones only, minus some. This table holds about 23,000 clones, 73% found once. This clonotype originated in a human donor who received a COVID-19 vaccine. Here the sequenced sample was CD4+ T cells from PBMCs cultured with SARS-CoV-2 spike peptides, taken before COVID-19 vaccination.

The CDR3 region is CASSVGQYEAFF. The CDR3 bases are TGCGCCAGCAGCGTCGGACAGTATGAAGCTTTCTTT. The chain has TRBV10-1 and TRBJ1-1, with a possible D match to TRBD1 (6 bases). V was cut by 6 bases and J by 7 bases, with 12 bases left in between. This CDR3 region has 12 residues. Germline V gene lookup returns CDR1 WNHNN and CDR2 SYGVQD (reference sequence).